Following are 13 T cell receptor beta chains from one sample sequenced in a study of cytomegalovirus exposure and HLA in healthy donors. The PCR used 60 Vbeta and 13 Jbeta primers. TCRdb's copy holds only in-frame clones and misses some; the assay was immunoSEQ multiplex PCR. Altogether approximately 150,000 clones are present, more than 60% being singletons, with the ten largest covering approximately 10%. The sample consisted of PBMCs. These receptor sequences come from a man in his late teens or twenties in good health and CMV-seropositive.

The chain is built from TRBV15 and TRBJ1-5; 9 bases map to TRBD1. V lost 4 bases, J lost 6 bases, and 4 bases stayed unmatched. In germline, CDR1 is LNHNV, CDR2 YYDKDF (reference sequence). The CDR3 contains 14 residues. This chain's CDR3 is CATSTTGGGQPQHF. In DNA form, the CDR3 reads TGTGCCACCAGCACGACAGGGGGTGGTCAGCCCCAGCATTTT.

The table lists this clone with a few counts. The chain employs TRBV15 and TRBJ1-4; TRBD1 might be the D (5 bases). Trimming took 3 bases from V and 3 from J, leaving 11 bases between them. Germline V CDR1 and CDR2: LNHNV, YYDKDF (reference sequence). The CDR3 sequence is 15 residues long. The CDR3: CATSRDKAANEKLFF. CDR3 coding DNA: TGTGCCACCAGCAGGGACAAGGCCGCTAATGAAAAACTGTTTTTT.

This chain uses TRBV5-1 with TRBJ2-6; D unclear. V gave up 0 bases and J gave up 2 bases, with 12 bases separating them. The CDR3 runs 17 residues. From germline, CDR1 is SGHRS and CDR2 YFSETQ. The DNA of the CDR3 is TGCGCCAGCAGCTTGGATCTCAGGTCAACTGGGGCCAACGTCCTGACTTTC. Protein: CASSLDLRSTGANVLTF. Looking up the rest from reference TRBV5-1 and TRBJ2-6 gives the full variable domain: KAGVTQTPRYLIKTRGQQVTLSCSPISGHRSVSWYQQTPGQGLQFLFEYFSETQRNKGNFPGRFSGRQFSNSRSEMNVSTLELGDSALYLCASSLDLRSTGANVLTFGAGSRLTVL.

CDR3 sequence reads: CASSSSGGSYEQYF. The CDR3 DNA reads TGTGCCAGCAGTAGTAGCGGGGGGTCCTACGAGCAGTACTTC. This chain joins TRBV6-5 and TRBJ2-7, with TRBD2 identical over 10 bases. This CDR3 is 14 amino acids long. The germline CDR1 and CDR2 sequences are MNHEY and SVGAGI. V lost 5 bases, J lost 1 base, and 2 bases stayed unmatched.

This rearrangement joins TRBV5-1 to TRBJ2-3; TRBD2 is a possible D gene (5 bases). Germline-derived CDR1 and CDR2 are SGHRS and YFSETQ. With 7 bases removed from V and 0 bases from J, the gap between germline ends came to 18 bases. The CDR3 has 16 amino acids. The CDR3 here is CASSRLRDLSTDTQYF. Written as DNA, the CDR3 is TGCGCCAGCTCCCGACTTCGGGATTTAAGCACAGATACGCAGTATTTT.

The chain uses TRBV2 and TRBJ1-5; 7 bases map to TRBD1. Losses at the gene ends were 5 bases for V and 9 bases for J; bases not matched to a gene: 13. Germline V gives CDR1 SNHLY, CDR2 FYNNEI. The CDR3 is made up of 15 amino acids. The CDR3 bases are TGTGCCAGCAGTCGGGAACAGGGGAGTGTAGGGCCCCAGCATTTT. Translation: CASSREQGSVGPQHF.

This clone appeared a single time. The gene calls are TRBV4-1 and TRBJ1-2; D uncertain. The CDR3 covers 13 residues. Trimming shortened V by 0 bases and J by 13 bases, and 15 bases separated the two germline ends. Germline CDR1 and CDR2: MGHRA and YSYEKL. This CDR3 is CASSQDGTRRITF. CDR3 coding DNA: TGCGCCAGCAGCCAAGATGGCACCCGCAGAATCACCTTC.

V gene TRBV2 combines with J gene TRBJ1-5, with 9 bases aligning to TRBD1. V lost 7 bases and J lost 7; bases outside the gene matches: 5. CDR1 and CDR2 (germline): SNHLY, FYNNEI. The CDR3 loop spans 13 amino acids. Written as DNA, the CDR3 is TGTGCCAGCACTGGGACAGGGAGACAGCCCCAGCATTTT. It yields the protein CASTGTGRQPQHF.

The V and J genes are TRBV9 and TRBJ2-1; 14 bases agree with TRBD2. Trimming cost V 3 bases and J 7 bases; bases outside gene matches: 3. This CDR3 comprises 15 residues. CDR1 and CDR2 (germline): SGDLS, YYNGEE. The CDR3 is CASSGRLAGGNEQFF. The CDR3 coding sequence is TGTGCCAGCAGCGGGAGACTAGCGGGAGGGAATGAGCAGTTCTTC.

This clone was recorded a few times. The V and J genes are TRBV10-3 and TRBJ2-7; 9 bases are shared with TRBD2. Germline V lookup: CDR1 ENHRY, CDR2 SYGVKD. J was trimmed by 3 bases and V by 4 bases; bases with no gene match: 7. The CDR3 runs to 15 residues. The CDR3 sequence: CAISASSGTVYEQYF. CDR3 bases: TGTGCCATCAGTGCATCTAGCGGGACGGTCTACGAGCAGTACTTC.

The chain recombines TRBV9 with TRBJ2-1, with D perhaps TRBD2 (6 bases). The V end was cut by 0 bases, the J end by 2 bases, with 12 bases between. The CDR3 has 16 amino acids. Per the germline V gene, CDR1 is SGDLS and CDR2 is YYNGEE. CDR3 protein: CASSVGFGRTYNEQFF. The CDR3, as DNA: TGTGCCAGCAGCGTAGGATTCGGGAGAACCTACAATGAGCAGTTCTTC.

This clone occurred once. The CDR3 region is CAWSWGTGAEAFF. As DNA, the CDR3 is TGTGCCTGGAGTTGGGGGACGGGGGCTGAAGCTTTCTTT. This sequence joins TRBV30 and TRBJ1-1; D is perhaps TRBD1 (5 bases). The ends were cut back, 2 bases at V and 6 bases at J, with 13 bases in the middle. CDR3 length equals 13 residues. CDR1 is GTSNPN and CDR2 is SVGIG in the germline V gene (reference sequence).

This clone was counted a few times. One end of the junction is discordant with germline, which a read error may explain. The chain combines TRBV5-1 with TRBJ1-2; possible D gene TRBD1, 6 bases. The CDR3 spans 13 residues. Germline CDR1 reads SGHRS; CDR2 reads YFSETQ. Here the CDR3 DNA reads TGCGCCAGCAAGGACAGAGCTAACTATGGCTACCCCTTC. It is translated as CASKDRANYGYPF.